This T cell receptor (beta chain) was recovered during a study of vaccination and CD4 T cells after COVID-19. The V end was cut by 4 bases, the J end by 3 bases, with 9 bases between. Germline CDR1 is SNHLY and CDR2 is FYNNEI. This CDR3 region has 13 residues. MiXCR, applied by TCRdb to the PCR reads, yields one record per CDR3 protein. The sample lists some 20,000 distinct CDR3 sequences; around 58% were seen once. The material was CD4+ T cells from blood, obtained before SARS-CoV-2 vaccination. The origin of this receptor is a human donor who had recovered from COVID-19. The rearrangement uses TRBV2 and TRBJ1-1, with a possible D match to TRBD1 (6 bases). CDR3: CASSARGDTEAFF. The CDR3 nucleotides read TGTGCCAGCAGTGCCAGGGGTGACACTGAAGCTTTCTTT.